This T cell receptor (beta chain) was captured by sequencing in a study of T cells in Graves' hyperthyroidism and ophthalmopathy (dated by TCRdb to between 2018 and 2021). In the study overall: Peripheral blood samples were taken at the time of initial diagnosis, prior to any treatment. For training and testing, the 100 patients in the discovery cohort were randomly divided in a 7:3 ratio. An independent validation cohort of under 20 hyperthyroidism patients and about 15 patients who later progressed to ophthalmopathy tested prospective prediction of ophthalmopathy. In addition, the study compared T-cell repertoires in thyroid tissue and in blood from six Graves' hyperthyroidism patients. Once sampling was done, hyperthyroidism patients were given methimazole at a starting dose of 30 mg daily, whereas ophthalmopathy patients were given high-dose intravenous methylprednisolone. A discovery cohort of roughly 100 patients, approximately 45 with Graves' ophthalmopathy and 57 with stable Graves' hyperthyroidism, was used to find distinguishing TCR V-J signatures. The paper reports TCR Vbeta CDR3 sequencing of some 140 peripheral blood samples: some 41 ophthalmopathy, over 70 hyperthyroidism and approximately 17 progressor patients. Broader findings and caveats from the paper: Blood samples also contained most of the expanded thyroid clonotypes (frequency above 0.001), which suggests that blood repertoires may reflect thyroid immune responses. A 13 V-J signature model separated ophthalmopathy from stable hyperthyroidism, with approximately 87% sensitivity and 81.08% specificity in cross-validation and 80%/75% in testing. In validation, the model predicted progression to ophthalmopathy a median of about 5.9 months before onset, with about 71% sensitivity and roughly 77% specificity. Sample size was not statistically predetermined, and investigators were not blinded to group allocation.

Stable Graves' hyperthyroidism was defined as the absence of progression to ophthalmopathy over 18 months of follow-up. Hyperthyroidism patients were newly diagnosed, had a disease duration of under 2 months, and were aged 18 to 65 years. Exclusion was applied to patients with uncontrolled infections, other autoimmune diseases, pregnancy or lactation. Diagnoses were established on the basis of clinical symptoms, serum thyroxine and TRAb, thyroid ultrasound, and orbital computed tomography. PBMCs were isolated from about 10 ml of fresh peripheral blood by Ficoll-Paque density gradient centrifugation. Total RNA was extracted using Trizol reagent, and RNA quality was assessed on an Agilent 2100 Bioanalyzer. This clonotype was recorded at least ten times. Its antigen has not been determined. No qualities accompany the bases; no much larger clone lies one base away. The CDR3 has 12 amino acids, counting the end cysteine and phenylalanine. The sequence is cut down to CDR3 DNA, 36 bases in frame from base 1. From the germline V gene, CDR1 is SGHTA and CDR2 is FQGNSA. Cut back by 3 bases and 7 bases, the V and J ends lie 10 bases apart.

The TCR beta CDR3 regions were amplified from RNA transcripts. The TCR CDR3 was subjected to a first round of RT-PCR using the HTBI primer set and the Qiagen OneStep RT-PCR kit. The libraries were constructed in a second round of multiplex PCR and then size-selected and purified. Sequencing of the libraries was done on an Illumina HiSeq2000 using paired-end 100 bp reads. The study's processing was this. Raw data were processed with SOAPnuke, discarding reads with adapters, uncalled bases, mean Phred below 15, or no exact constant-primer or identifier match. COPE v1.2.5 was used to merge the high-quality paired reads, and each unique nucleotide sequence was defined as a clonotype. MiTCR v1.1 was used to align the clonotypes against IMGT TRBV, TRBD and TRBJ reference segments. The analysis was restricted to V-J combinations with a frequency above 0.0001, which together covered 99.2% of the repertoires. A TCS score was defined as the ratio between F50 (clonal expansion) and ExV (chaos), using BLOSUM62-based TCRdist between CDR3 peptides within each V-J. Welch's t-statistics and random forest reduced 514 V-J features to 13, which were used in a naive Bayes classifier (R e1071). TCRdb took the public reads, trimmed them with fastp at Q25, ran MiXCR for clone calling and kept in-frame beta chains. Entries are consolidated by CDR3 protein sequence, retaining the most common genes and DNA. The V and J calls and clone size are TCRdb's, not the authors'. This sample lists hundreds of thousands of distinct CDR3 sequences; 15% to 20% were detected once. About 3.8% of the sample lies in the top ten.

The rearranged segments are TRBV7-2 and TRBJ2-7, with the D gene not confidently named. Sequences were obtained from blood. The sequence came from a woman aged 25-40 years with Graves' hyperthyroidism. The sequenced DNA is TGTGCCAGCAGCTTTTGGGGTGAGGAGCAGTACTTC. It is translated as CASSFWGEEQYF.